The 17 T cell receptor beta chains presented below share a single source sample, sequenced in a study of cytomegalovirus exposure and HLA in healthy donors. The primer mix had 60 Vbeta and 13 Jbeta primers. This table comes from immunoSEQ multiplex PCR, and its TCRdb copy is limited to in-frame clones, with some not included. The table records around 160,000 clones, roughly 80% of them present only once. Sequenced: PBMCs. These receptors were taken from a woman in her forties in good health and CMV-seropositive.

The chain employs TRBV4-1 and TRBJ1-4; 12 nucleotides agree with TRBD1. The germline V gene has CDR1 MGHRA and CDR2 YSYEKL. The CDR3 runs 21 residues. V shed 1 base, J shed 5 bases, and the junction held 17 bases outside the gene matches. The CDR3 region is CASSQGGTPGQGAHLNEKLFF. In DNA form, the CDR3 reads TGCGCCAGCAGCCAAGGCGGGACTCCGGGACAGGGGGCACACCTAAATGAAAAACTGTTTTTT.

J is TRBJ1-1 and V is TRBV29-1, with 7 nucleotides matching TRBD1. V lost 8 bases and J lost 7; bases outside the gene matches: 4. CDR1 and CDR2 from the germline V gene are SQVTM and ANQGSEA. This CDR3 has 10 amino acids. The CDR3 sequence: CSHGQVEAFF. The CDR3 nucleotides read TGCAGCCACGGACAGGTTGAAGCTTTCTTT.

As to this clone: The junction shows a germline mismatch at one end, possibly a read error. This sequence joins TRBV6-5 and TRBJ2-7, with 7 bases matching TRBD1. The germline gives CDR1 MNHEY, CDR2 SVGAGI. The CDR3 length is 13 residues. In nucleotides, the CDR3 is TGTGCCAGCAGTTACTCGCAGGGACAGAGGTCAACTTTC. Amino acids: CASSYSQGQRSTF.

This clone was counted once. The V gene is TRBV5-1, the J gene TRBJ2-7; 8 nucleotides align to TRBD1. Germline CDR1 is SGHRS and CDR2 is YFSETQ. The CDR3 contains 15 residues. J was trimmed by 2 bases and V by 3 bases; bases with no gene match: 7. DNA for the CDR3: TGCGCCAGCAGCTCACAGGGGGGTGGGGCCTACGAGCAGTACTTC. It yields the protein CASSSQGGGAYEQYF.

V usage is TRBV30 and J usage is TRBJ2-5; D perhaps matches TRBD1 (6 bases). Germline values: CDR1 GTSNPN, CDR2 SVGIG (reference sequence). The CDR3 totals 14 residues. Trimming took 2 bases from V and 1 from J, leaving 11 bases between them. The CDR3 sequence is CAWSTGQPQETQYF. The CDR3 DNA reads as TGTGCCTGGAGTACCGGACAGCCCCAAGAGACCCAGTACTTC.

The chain couples TRBV6-5 to TRBJ1-2; D ambiguous. Germline V lookup: CDR1 MNHEY, CDR2 SVGAGI. The CDR3 contains 13 residues. The V end lost 2 bases, the J end lost 8 bases, and 12 bases lay between the germline ends. CDR3 coding DNA: TGTGCCAGCAGTTACACGACGGGATTCGGCTACACCTTC. Protein: CASSYTTGFGYTF.

The sample holds a few counts of this clone. V usage is TRBV28 and J usage is TRBJ1-4, with D possibly TRBD1 on 5 matching bases. Germline V CDR1 and CDR2: MDHEN, SYDVKM. The CDR3 extends over 15 amino acids. Trimming left V 6 bases short and J 7 bases short, with 18 bases between. The CDR3 region has the DNA TGTGCCAGCAGGCCGTGGGGGGACCCCACTGAAAAACTGTTTTTT. Amino acid sequence: CASRPWGDPTEKLFF.

The chain is built from TRBV5-6 and TRBJ1-2, with 7 bases lining up with TRBD1. The V gene end was trimmed by 5 bases and the J gene end by 5 bases; junction bases not matched to a gene: 9. CDR3 size: 14 residues. The germline gives CDR1 SGHDT, CDR2 YYEEEE. CDR3 sequence: CASRTDRVWYGYTF. The CDR3 DNA reads as TGTGCCAGCAGAACCGACAGGGTCTGGTATGGCTACACCTTC.

The rearrangement joins TRBV19 to TRBJ1-2; D not certain. The CDR3 spans 13 residues. CDR1 and CDR2 from the germline V gene are LNHDA and SQIVND (reference sequence). The V gene lost 3 bases and the J gene lost 5 bases, with 10 bases spanning the gap. DNA of the CDR3: TGTGCCAGTAGTATGGAACAGTTGTATGGCTACACCTTC. This codes for CASSMEQLYGYTF.

The sample holds one count of this clone. The V and J genes are TRBV11-3 and TRBJ2-1, with D maybe TRBD2 (6 bases). This CDR3 region has 15 residues. Germline assignment: CDR1 SGHNT and CDR2 YENEEA. The V end was cut by 1 base, the J end by 10 bases, with 17 bases between. In DNA form, the CDR3 reads TGTGCCAGCAGCTTAGCCTACCTTGGCGGGGACGAGCAGTTCTTC. It specifies CASSLAYLGGDEQFF.

The chain uses TRBV19 and TRBJ1-2, with a tentative D call TRBD1 (5 bases). The germline V and J ends were trimmed by 11 bases and 4 bases, with 17 bases remaining between them. CDR1 LNHDA and CDR2 SQIVND come from the germline V gene (reference sequence). This CDR3 has 13 residues. The CDR3 nucleotides read TGTGCCTCTAATACCGGGGGAATCTATGGCTACACCTTC. It translates to CASNTGGIYGYTF.

The chain recombines TRBV5-1 with TRBJ2-5; D is perhaps TRBD2 (5 bases). The DNA matches TRBJ2-7 better at its end, which makes the J call doubtful. The CDR3 has 15 amino acids. Germline V gene lookup returns CDR1 SGHRS and CDR2 YFSETQ. CDR3 DNA sequence: TGCGCCAGCAGCTTTGGAAGCGGCACCTCCTACGAGCAGTACTTC. Translation gives CASSFGSGTSYEQYF.

J is TRBJ2-7 and V is TRBV28, with 9 bases that match TRBD2. CDR1 MDHEN and CDR2 SYDVKM come from the germline V gene. With 8 bases clipped from V and 0 bases from J, the junction kept 8 bases outside the gene matches. The CDR3 extends over 15 amino acids. The CDR3 here is CASWSSGVSSYEQYF. CDR3 sequence (DNA): TGTGCCAGCTGGTCTAGCGGGGTTTCCTCCTACGAGCAGTACTTC.

This clone was counted a single time. J is TRBJ2-3 and V is TRBV21-1; the DNA was not compared with TRBD2, the D call given in the table. TRBV21-1 counts as a pseudogene. The CDR3 is 12 amino acids. CDR3 amino acids: CASSKEEYTQYF. Here the CDR3 DNA reads TGTGCCAGCAGCAAAGAAGAGTATACGCAGTATTTT.

In nucleotides, the CDR3 is TGTGCCAGCAGCCTGGGACAGAAAGTGGATGGCTACACCTTC. Residues: CASSLGQKVDGYTF. The chain carries TRBV7-9 and TRBJ1-2; 7 bases align to TRBD1. CDR1 SEHNR and CDR2 FQNEAQ come from the germline V gene (reference sequence). Trimming took 5 bases from V and 6 from J; bases not matched to a gene: 9. This CDR3 spans 14 amino acids.

The chain is built from TRBV30 and TRBJ1-6; weak D call: TRBD1 (6 bases). V lost 5 bases and J lost 7, with 9 bases in between. This CDR3 is 12 amino acids long. The germline V gene encodes CDR1 GTSNPN and CDR2 SVGIG (reference sequence). Written as DNA, the CDR3 is TGTGCCTGGGATCAGGGGAATTCACCCCTCCACTTT. Its translation is CAWDQGNSPLHF.

The chain has TRBV28 and TRBJ1-1, with unresolved D. The length of the CDR3 is 16 residues. Germline CDR1 and CDR2: MDHEN and SYDVKM. The germline V and J ends were trimmed by 4 bases and 1 base, with 16 bases remaining between them. The CDR3 DNA sequence: TGTGCCAGCAGTTCGATCTCCCCCACCAGGAACACTGAAGCTTTCTTT. Protein sequence: CASSSISPTRNTEAFF.